This entry lists 8 T cell receptor beta chains sequenced from one sample in a study of human T cells and chemical hapten exposure. In TCRdb, the 5' RACE reads were re-called with MiXCR into one record per CDR3 protein. Of 70,000 to 85,000 distinct CDR3 sequences listed, around 15% were seen once; the top ten hold nearly 7%. Sequencing started from total RNA isolated from unfractionated whole blood. These receptors all stem from a female donor in good health.

This clonotype was detected only a few times. The chain joins TRBV20-1 to TRBJ2-3, with a possible D match to TRBD2 (6 bases). The CDR3 totals 15 residues. V gave up 7 bases and J gave up 2 bases, with 19 bases separating them. Germline CDR1 and CDR2: DFQATT and SNEGSKA (reference sequence). This chain's CDR3 is CSVPRGALPTDTQYF. In nucleotides, the CDR3 is TGCAGTGTCCCTCGCGGGGCCCTCCCCACAGATACGCAGTATTTT.

This clonotype was picked up many times. This chain connects TRBV6-5 to TRBJ1-1, with D perhaps TRBD1 (5 bases). Per the germline V gene, CDR1 is MNHEY and CDR2 is SVGAGI. V lost 2 bases and J 6 bases, leaving 13 bases between the germline ends. The CDR3 extends over 14 amino acids. CDR3 sequence (DNA): TGTGCCAGCAGTTACGGACACCCGGCGGCTGAAGCTTTCTTT. Its protein is CASSYGHPAAEAFF.

This chain uses TRBV28 with TRBJ1-2; 9 bases fit TRBD1. The V segment lost 7 bases and the J segment 3 bases; nucleotides outside the gene matches: 6. The germline gives CDR1 MDHEN, CDR2 SYDVKM. The CDR3 runs to 14 residues. The chain's CDR3 is CASIRTGGDYGYTF. The CDR3 DNA reads as TGTGCCAGCATCCGCACAGGGGGCGACTATGGCTACACCTTC.

J is TRBJ1-3 and V is TRBV6-2 or TRBV6-3, with D possibly being TRBD1 (5 bases). Trimming left V 11 bases short and J 0 bases short, with 17 bases between. The germline V gene encodes CDR1 MNHEY and CDR2 SVGEGT. The CDR3 runs 15 residues. The chain's CDR3 is CAGMTELNSGNTIYF. The CDR3 coding sequence is TGTGCCGGGATGACAGAGCTTAACTCTGGAAACACCATATATTTT.

The rearrangement links TRBV7-6 to TRBJ2-3; 9 bases map to TRBD2. This CDR3 has 15 amino acids. The V and J ends lost 1 base and 11 bases, in that order; junction bases with no gene match: 10. Germline CDR1 and CDR2: SGHVS and FNYEAQ. The CDR3 spells CASSLERAGGAGQYF. CDR3 bases: TGTGCCAGCAGCTTAGAACGAGCGGGGGGCGCGGGGCAGTATTTT.

This clonotype occurred a few times. V usage is TRBV7-2 and J usage is TRBJ2-2; a possible D gene is TRBD1 (5 bases). V lost 3 bases and J lost 3, with 8 bases in between. This CDR3 spans 14 amino acids. The germline V gene has CDR1 SGHTA and CDR2 FQGNSA. CDR3 sequence: CASSLTAHTGELFF. CDR3 DNA: TGTGCCAGCAGCTTGACAGCACACACCGGGGAGCTGTTTTTT.

The chain combines TRBV28 with TRBJ2-5; TRBD2 aligns across 9 bases. Germline assignment: CDR1 MDHEN and CDR2 SYDVKM. This CDR3 has 15 residues. J lost 5 bases, V lost 4 bases, and 8 bases had no gene match. In DNA form, the CDR3 reads TGTGCCAGCAGTTCACTCGCGGGAGGGCCGGAGACCCAGTACTTC. As protein: CASSSLAGGPETQYF.

This clonotype was seen a handful of times. The CDR3 region is CASSWTSGNQETQYF. DNA of the CDR3: TGTGCCAGCAGTTGGACTAGCGGGAACCAAGAGACCCAGTACTTC. The gene calls are TRBV12-3 or TRBV12-4 and TRBJ2-5; 12 bases agree with TRBD2. V gave up 4 bases and J gave up 0 bases; unmatched junction bases: 0. The CDR3 runs to 15 residues.